This record covers a single TCR beta chain. Its antigen is not known. This entry belongs to a study of T cell responses to AZD1222 COVID-19 vaccine. Study at large: Researchers grouped second doses given at about 4 or about 12 weeks into one pool.

Notes on the study in general: Spike was spanned by vaccine-associated CD4 TCRs, with dominance at 160-218 and 743-854. Seropositive status at baseline applied to only six AZD1222 recipients. Spike-specific TCR repertoires showed rising breadth and depth after two AZD1222 doses.

TCRdb's table, derived via immunoSEQ multiplex PCR, lists solely in-frame clones and lacks some. The sample gives around 260,000 clones, approximately 95% of which show up once; roughly 0.51% is in the top ten. The trim removed 7 bases at V and 0 bases at J, leaving 7 bases unmatched. CDR3 length: 15 residues. In germline, CDR1 is MGHRA, CDR2 YSYEKL. This clonotype was obtained from an adult in good health. This specimen consisted of peripheral blood, obtained on day 0 of AZD1222 vaccination. The chain combines TRBV4-1 with TRBJ2-3, with 7 positions matching TRBD2. The CDR3 is CASTLTGGSTDTQYF. The CDR3 DNA reads as TGCGCCAGCACTCTCACGGGAGGAAGCACAGATACGCAGTATTTT.